This T cell receptor beta chain was recorded in a study of beta chain features in type 1 diabetes. Notes on the study in general: TCRB CDR3s were moderately but significantly shorter in Type 1 diabetes patients in all four CD4+ subsets. Individuals with type 1 diabetes displayed fewer insertions and more deletions at VDJ junctions. The naive, central memory and Treg TCRB repertoires showed an apparent similarity that was greater among patients than among healthy donors.

The CDR3 has 14 amino acids. The germline gives CDR1 SGDLS, CDR2 YYNGEE. V lost 0 bases to trimming and J lost 4 bases, with 10 bases between them. Notes on this clone: Its target is unknown.

As every portion of the isolated RNA was reverse transcribed, the sequencing read expressed TCRB transcripts. TCRdb's table, derived via immunoSEQ multiplex PCR, lists solely in-frame clones and lacks some. The data show 25,000 to 30,000 clones, less than 75% seen once. The genes are TRBV9 and TRBJ1-1; D is possibly TRBD1 (5 bases). Sequencing was performed on Tregs from blood. The receptor was isolated from a woman aged 25 to 39 with type 1 diabetes. The CDR3 DNA follows: TGTGCCAGCAGCGTAGGCCAGGGAGGCACTGAAGCTTTCTTT. This gives the protein CASSVGQGGTEAFF.